The rows below give T cell receptor beta chains drawn from one sample of a study of Tregs in tolerant kidney transplant recipients. The assay was immunoSEQ multiplex PCR, and TCRdb's table has in-frame clones only and misses some. The sample yields 100,000 to 150,000 clones, around 94% seen once. The sequencing input was CD4+ T cells from blood. These receptors came from a human donor in good health. Each CDR3 is given with its conserved first and last residue. The order of the fields is J gene, D gene, V gene, clone size, CDR3 protein, CDR3 DNA. A D gene is named only where the DNA matches it firmly. Size tells how often a clone was seen (once, few, many) or the class of an expanded clone, and some rows leave it out.

j_gene: TRBJ1-3
d_gene: -
v_gene: TRBV7-9
abundance: -
CDR3aa: CASSRASSGNTIYF
CDR3nt: TGTGCCAGCAGCCGCGCCAGTTCTGGAAACACCATATATTTT

j_gene: TRBJ1-1
d_gene: -
v_gene: TRBV11-1
abundance: -
CDR3aa: CASGQNLNTEAFF
CDR3nt: TGTGCCAGCGGTCAGAATTTGAACACTGAAGCTTTCTTT

j_gene: TRBJ2-7
d_gene: TRBD1
v_gene: TRBV4-1
abundance: -
CDR3aa: CASSQVRFLGTGFSYEQYF
CDR3nt: TGCGCCAGCAGCCAAGTTAGATTCCTCGGGACAGGGTTTTCCTACGAGCAGTACTTC

j_gene: TRBJ1-5
d_gene: -
v_gene: TRBV6-6
abundance: -
CDR3aa: CASRRGEQPQHF
CDR3nt: TGTGCCAGCAGACGAGGAGAACAGCCCCAGCATTTT

j_gene: TRBJ2-3
d_gene: TRBD2
v_gene: TRBV4-1
abundance: -
CDR3aa: CASSQGTSGGATDTQYF
CDR3nt: TGCGCCAGCAGCCAGGGGACTAGCGGGGGGGCCACAGATACGCAGTATTTT

j_gene: TRBJ2-7
d_gene: -
v_gene: TRBV19
abundance: -
CDR3aa: CASANRVPYEQYF
CDR3nt: TGTGCCAGCGCAAACAGGGTCCCCTACGAGCAGTACTTC

j_gene: TRBJ1-5
d_gene: -
v_gene: TRBV9
abundance: -
CDR3aa: CASSVEPSGLVNQPQHF
CDR3nt: TGTGCCAGCAGCGTAGAACCCTCGGGACTGGTCAATCAGCCCCAGCATTTT

j_gene: TRBJ2-5
d_gene: -
v_gene: TRBV5-1
abundance: -
CDR3aa: CASSLAAGEETQYF
CDR3nt: TGCGCCAGCAGCTTGGCCGCAGGGGAAGAGACCCAGTACTTC

j_gene: TRBJ2-1
d_gene: -
v_gene: TRBV20-1
abundance: -
CDR3aa: CRNNEQFF
CDR3nt: TGCAGAAACAATGAGCAGTTCTTC

j_gene: TRBJ2-7
d_gene: TRBD1
v_gene: TRBV30
abundance: -
CDR3aa: CAWSPGTGYEQYF
CDR3nt: TGTGCCTGGAGTCCCGGGACAGGCTACGAGCAGTACTTC

j_gene: TRBJ1-5
d_gene: -
v_gene: TRBV5-5
abundance: -
CDR3aa: CASSLVLGQGGQPQHF
CDR3nt: TGTGCCAGCAGCTTGGTCCTCGGCCAGGGAGGTCAGCCCCAGCATTTT

j_gene: TRBJ2-1
d_gene: -
v_gene: TRBV5-1
abundance: once
CDR3aa: CASSLDSNNEQFF
CDR3nt: TGCGCCAGCAGCTTGGACAGTAACAATGAGCAGTTCTTC

j_gene: TRBJ1-3
d_gene: -
v_gene: TRBV18
abundance: -
CDR3aa: CASSPSTGNTIYF
CDR3nt: TGTGCCAGCTCACCCAGTACGGGAAACACCATATATTTT

j_gene: TRBJ2-1
d_gene: TRBD2
v_gene: TRBV6-4
abundance: -
CDR3aa: CASSDSNLAGAPAYNEQFF
CDR3nt: TGTGCCAGCAGTGACTCGAATCTAGCGGGAGCCCCAGCTTACAATGAGCAGTTCTTC

j_gene: TRBJ2-1
d_gene: TRBD2
v_gene: TRBV18
abundance: -
CDR3aa: CASSPYSGTSGNNEQFF
CDR3nt: TGTGCCAGCTCACCTTATTCCGGGACTAGCGGAAACAATGAGCAGTTCTTC

j_gene: TRBJ1-4
d_gene: -
v_gene: TRBV9
abundance: -
CDR3aa: CASSVEATNEKLFF
CDR3nt: TGTGCCAGCAGCGTAGAAGCAACTAATGAAAAACTGTTTTTT

j_gene: TRBJ2-4
d_gene: -
v_gene: TRBV5-1
abundance: -
CDR3aa: CASSLDSVRIAKNIQYF
CDR3nt: TGCGCCAGCAGCTTGGATTCGGTAAGAATTGCCAAAAACATTCAGTACTTC

j_gene: TRBJ2-7
d_gene: -
v_gene: TRBV9
abundance: -
CDR3aa: CASSVGRGPIYEQYF
CDR3nt: TGTGCCAGCAGCGTAGGGCGGGGCCCCATCTACGAGCAGTACTTC

j_gene: TRBJ2-7
d_gene: TRBD2
v_gene: TRBV30
abundance: -
CDR3aa: CAWSVAGEHKQYF
CDR3nt: TGTGCCTGGAGTGTAGCGGGAGAACACAAGCAGTACTTC

j_gene: TRBJ1-4
d_gene: -
v_gene: TRBV11-2
abundance: -
CDR3aa: CASSDRRRTNEKLFF
CDR3nt: TGTGCCAGCAGCGACAGAAGGAGAACTAATGAAAAACTGTTTTTT

j_gene: TRBJ2-3
d_gene: -
v_gene: TRBV19
abundance: -
CDR3aa: CASSISLAITDTQYF
CDR3nt: TGTGCCAGTAGTATATCCCTAGCCATCACAGATACGCAGTATTTT

j_gene: TRBJ2-5
d_gene: TRBD1
v_gene: TRBV4-1
abundance: -
CDR3aa: CASSPGQGAQETQYF
CDR3nt: TGCGCCAGCAGCCCCGGACAGGGAGCCCAAGAGACCCAGTACTTC

j_gene: TRBJ2-3
d_gene: -
v_gene: TRBV7-7
abundance: once
CDR3aa: CASSLGQGQGGDTQYF
CDR3nt: TGTGCTAGCAGCTTAGGGCAGGGGCAGGGTGGAGATACGCAGTATTTT

j_gene: TRBJ2-7
d_gene: -
v_gene: TRBV20-1
abundance: -
CDR3aa: CSAETYEQYF
CDR3nt: TGCAGTGCTGAGACCTACGAGCAGTACTTC

j_gene: TRBJ1-1
d_gene: -
v_gene: TRBV20-1
abundance: -
CDR3aa: CSAPDTEAFF
CDR3nt: TGCAGTGCCCCCGACACTGAAGCTTTCTTT

j_gene: TRBJ2-2
d_gene: TRBD1
v_gene: TRBV6-1
abundance: few
CDR3aa: CASDRVGTGELFF
CDR3nt: TGTGCCAGCGACAGGGTTGGTACCGGGGAGCTGTTTTTT

j_gene: TRBJ2-7
d_gene: TRBD1
v_gene: TRBV9
abundance: -
CDR3aa: CASSRQGASYEQYF
CDR3nt: TGTGCCAGCAGCAGACAGGGGGCGTCCTACGAGCAGTACTTC

j_gene: TRBJ1-2
d_gene: -
v_gene: TRBV6-6
abundance: -
CDR3aa: CASSRVGLGGYTF
CDR3nt: TGTGCCAGCTCTCGAGTGGGGCTCGGGGGCTACACCTTC

j_gene: TRBJ2-7
d_gene: TRBD2
v_gene: TRBV11-2
abundance: -
CDR3aa: CASSLDLAVSYEQYF
CDR3nt: TGTGCCAGCAGCTTAGACCTAGCGGTCTCCTACGAGCAGTACTTC

j_gene: TRBJ2-5
d_gene: -
v_gene: TRBV6-1
abundance: -
CDR3aa: CASSQPPRVETQYF
CDR3nt: TGTGCCAGCAGCCAACCCCCGAGAGTAGAGACCCAGTACTTC

j_gene: TRBJ1-5
d_gene: -
v_gene: TRBV18
abundance: -
CDR3aa: CASSPVGVRNQPQHF
CDR3nt: TGTGCCAGCTCACCGGTTGGGGTTCGCAATCAGCCCCAGCATTTT

j_gene: TRBJ2-7
d_gene: -
v_gene: TRBV5-4
abundance: -
CDR3aa: CASSLARGSSYEQYF
CDR3nt: TGTGCCAGCAGCTTAGCTCGGGGAAGCTCCTACGAGCAGTACTTC

j_gene: TRBJ1-3
d_gene: -
v_gene: TRBV30
abundance: -
CDR3aa: CAWSVAAGNTIYF
CDR3nt: TGTGCCTGGAGTGTTGCAGCTGGAAACACCATATATTTT

j_gene: TRBJ1-2
d_gene: -
v_gene: TRBV6-5
abundance: -
CDR3aa: CASRTPGRPIYGYTF
CDR3nt: TGTGCCAGCAGAACCCCGGGACGGCCTATCTATGGCTACACCTTC

j_gene: TRBJ1-2
d_gene: -
v_gene: TRBV7-2
abundance: -
CDR3aa: CASNKRGLANYGYTF
CDR3nt: TGTGCCAGCAACAAAAGGGGTTTAGCTAACTATGGCTACACCTTC

j_gene: TRBJ2-5
d_gene: -
v_gene: TRBV2
abundance: -
CDR3aa: CASLPGGEETQYF
CDR3nt: TGTGCCAGCCTCCCAGGGGGGGAGGAGACCCAGTACTTC

j_gene: TRBJ1-1
d_gene: -
v_gene: TRBV7-6
abundance: -
CDR3aa: CASSGNRDSSLGTEAFF
CDR3nt: TGTGCCAGCAGCGGGAACCGGGACTCCAGCCTCGGCACTGAAGCTTTCTTT

j_gene: TRBJ1-5
d_gene: -
v_gene: TRBV6-1
abundance: -
CDR3aa: CASSENRRDNQPQHF
CDR3nt: TGTGCCAGCAGTGAGAACAGGAGGGACAATCAGCCCCAGCATTTT

j_gene: TRBJ1-2
d_gene: -
v_gene: TRBV2
abundance: -
CDR3aa: CASRDGNYGYTF
CDR3nt: TGTGCCAGCAGGGACGGTAACTATGGCTACACCTTC

j_gene: TRBJ2-3
d_gene: TRBD2
v_gene: TRBV18
abundance: -
CDR3aa: CASSRVRTSGSLVADTQYF
CDR3nt: TGTGCCAGCTCAAGAGTTAGGACTAGCGGGAGTCTCGTGGCGGATACGCAGTATTTT

j_gene: TRBJ2-5
d_gene: TRBD2
v_gene: TRBV2
abundance: -
CDR3aa: CASTGGGAGETQYF
CDR3nt: TGTGCCAGCACGGGCGGGGGGGCAGGAGAGACCCAGTACTTC

j_gene: TRBJ2-5
d_gene: -
v_gene: TRBV4-1
abundance: -
CDR3aa: CASSYPPRGSSQETQYF
CDR3nt: TGCGCCAGCAGCTACCCCCCACGGGGGAGTAGTCAAGAGACCCAGTACTTC

j_gene: TRBJ1-3
d_gene: -
v_gene: TRBV30
abundance: -
CDR3aa: CAWTQDSGNTIYF
CDR3nt: TGTGCCTGGACACAGGACTCTGGAAACACCATATATTTT

j_gene: TRBJ2-7
d_gene: -
v_gene: TRBV2
abundance: -
CDR3aa: CASRDGRDLYEQYF
CDR3nt: TGTGCCAGCCGAGACGGCAGGGACCTCTACGAGCAGTACTTC

j_gene: TRBJ1-2
d_gene: -
v_gene: TRBV7-8
abundance: -
CDR3aa: CASSLAWGNGYTF
CDR3nt: TGTGCCAGCAGCTTAGCTTGGGGGAACGGCTACACCTTC

j_gene: TRBJ1-6
d_gene: -
v_gene: TRBV30
abundance: -
CDR3aa: CAWSDPHNSPLHF
CDR3nt: TGTGCCTGGAGTGATCCACATAATTCACCCCTCCACTTT

j_gene: TRBJ1-4
d_gene: TRBD1
v_gene: TRBV29-1
abundance: -
CDR3aa: CSVAHGQEEEKLFF
CDR3nt: TGCAGCGTTGCTCATGGACAGGAGGAAGAAAAACTGTTTTTT

j_gene: TRBJ2-3
d_gene: TRBD1
v_gene: TRBV5-8
abundance: -
CDR3aa: CASSPTGVPPDTQYF
CDR3nt: TGTGCCAGCAGCCCGACAGGGGTCCCCCCAGATACGCAGTATTTT

j_gene: TRBJ1-2
d_gene: -
v_gene: TRBV5-4
abundance: -
CDR3aa: CASSFQGLGGYTF
CDR3nt: TGTGCCAGCAGCTTCCAGGGACTGGGGGGCTACACCTTC